The rows below give T cell receptor beta chains drawn from one sample of a study of tissue T cells after allogeneic stem cell transplantation. The table came from immunoSEQ multiplex PCR; TCRdb's copy has only in-frame clones and leaves some out. The data hold almost 7,500 clones, with over 70% observed a single time. The sequencing here drew on skin, taken at autopsy. All receptors derive from a male patient aged 60 or over with steroid-refractory graft-versus-host disease after an allogeneic stem cell transplant. Certain T cells may be donor cells from the graft. CDR3s leave out the opening cysteine and the closing phenylalanine or tryptophan. The order of the fields is clone size, J gene, D gene, V gene, CDR3 protein. D genes are given only for firm matches. Part of the rows lack a size; the others show once, few, many or a class for expanded clones.

>.|TRBJ1-2|TRBD1|TRBV11-2
ASSLANRGSGYT
>.|TRBJ2-4|.|TRBV7-9
ASSGRNTNFIQY
>.|TRBJ1-2|.|TRBV5-4
ASSGQGINYGYT
>.|TRBJ2-3|TRBD2|TRBV16
ASSHGGLASGLNPTDTQY
>.|TRBJ2-7|TRBD1|TRBV18
ASSIKGQGYEQY
>.|TRBJ2-7|TRBD2|TRBV7-7
ASSLGRGDEQY
>few|TRBJ2-1|TRBD2|TRBV11-2
ASTNQRGGRNEQF
>.|TRBJ1-5|.|TRBV5-1
ASSLEGGGNQPQH
>.|TRBJ1-6|.|TRBV5-1
ASRSSRDSSPLH
>.|TRBJ2-1|TRBD2|TRBV27
ASSPGGAYNEQF
>.|TRBJ2-7|.|TRBV30
AWSEGYSYEQY
>medium-sized|TRBJ1-5|TRBD1|TRBV4-1
ASSWARDRGSNQPQH
>once|TRBJ2-7|.|TRBV24-1
ATSDFRQGNEQY
>.|TRBJ2-3|.|TRBV19
ASSIKSGVDTQY
>.|TRBJ2-7|.|TRBV18
ASSRASLDEQY
>.|TRBJ2-1|.|TRBV24-1
ATSVALTNNEQF
>medium-sized|TRBJ1-4|TRBD1|TRBV7-9
ASSFTGGEEKLF